Sequencing of this TCR beta chain was carried out in a study of blood T cell repertoires in COVID-19. CDR1 and CDR2 (germline): LGHDT, YNNKEL (reference sequence). The CDR3 is made up of 14 amino acids. The V and J ends lost 1 base and 6 bases respectively, with 10 bases between them. Assay: immunoSEQ multiplex PCR; the TCRdb copy retains only in-frame clones and omits some. Altogether just under 85,000 clones are present, 83% being singletons, with the ten largest covering 25% to 35%. Source material: peripheral blood. This receptor was obtained from an elderly woman with acute or convalescent COVID-19. The chain carries TRBV3-1 (or the pseudogene TRBV3-2) and TRBJ2-1, with D uncertain. CDR3 loop: CASSQGLDFNEQFF. The CDR3 DNA reads as TGTGCCAGCAGCCAAGGGCTCGATTTCAATGAGCAGTTCTTC.